What follows are 24 T cell receptor beta chains derived from one specimen sequenced in a study of T cell repertoires in cytomegalovirus infection. A single record per CDR3 protein comes from TCRdb applying MiXCR to the reads. The data show 650,000 to 900,000 distinct CDR3 sequences, less than 35% seen once. Antigen specificity for these receptors is unknown. The material was cultured CD8+ T cells from PBMCs, obtained from culture after CMV antigen stimulation. These receptors all come from a human donor in good health (CMV status not recorded). Some clones in this sample may be carry-over from other donors' samples.

This clonotype came up a few times. The rearrangement joins TRBV9 to TRBJ1-1; D unclear. V was pared by 0 bases and J by 7 bases, with 10 bases between. The CDR3 runs 13 residues. Per the germline V gene, CDR1 is SGDLS and CDR2 is YYNGEE. CDR3 protein: CASSVERGSEAFF. The CDR3 bases are TGTGCCAGCAGCGTAGAAAGAGGAAGTGAAGCTTTCTTT.

This sequence joins TRBV5-1 and TRBJ1-5; maybe TRBD1 (6 bases). The germline V gene encodes CDR1 SGHRS and CDR2 YFSETQ. V was shortened by 1 base and J by 3 bases, with 11 bases between the two germline ends. The CDR3 is 15 residues long. CDR3 sequence: CASSLTGQFNQPQHF. CDR3 DNA: TGCGCCAGCAGCTTGACCGGACAGTTCAATCAGCCCCAGCATTTT. The complete variable domain, with remaining parts taken from reference TRBV5-1 and TRBJ1-5, reads KAGVTQTPRYLIKTRGQQVTLSCSPISGHRSVSWYQQTPGQGLQFLFEYFSETQRNKGNFPGRFSGRQFSNSRSEMNVSTLELGDSALYLCASSLTGQFNQPQHFGDGTRLSIL.

This rearrangement joins TRBV4-1 to TRBJ2-7; TRBD2 matches at 12 bases. Germline CDR1 and CDR2: MGHRA and YSYEKL. The CDR3 has 16 residues. V trimming: 0 bases; J trimming: 5 bases; junction bases outside the gene matches: 5. The CDR3 loop reads CASSQDASGGADEQYF. DNA of the CDR3: TGCGCCAGCAGCCAAGACGCTAGCGGGGGGGCAGACGAGCAGTACTTC.

The chain uses TRBV11-3 and TRBJ2-1; 8 bases fit TRBD1. CDR3 size: 14 residues. CDR1 and CDR2 from the germline V gene are SGHNT and YENEEA. The V and J ends lost 5 bases and 8 bases, in that order; junction bases with no gene match: 8. CDR3 protein: CASSPEDRVDEQFF. The DNA of the CDR3 is TGTGCCAGCAGCCCAGAGGACAGGGTAGATGAGCAGTTCTTC.

As to this clonotype: One end of the junction varies from germline; a read error may be responsible. This chain links TRBV7-6 with TRBJ1-5; TRBD1 is a possible D gene (6 bases). Germline values: CDR1 SGHVS, CDR2 FNYEAQ. This CDR3 is built from 12 residues. The CDR3 sequence is CANSMQGQPQHF. CDR3 nucleotides: TGTGCCAACAGCATGCAGGGGCAGCCCCAGCATTTT. Full variable domain (outside the CDR3, taken from reference TRBV7-6 and TRBJ1-5): GAGVSQSPRYKVTKRGQDVALRCDPISGHVSLYWYRQALGQGPEFLTYFNYEAQQDKSGLPNDRFSAERPEGSISTLTIQRTEQRDSAMYRCANSMQGQPQHFGDGTRLSIL.

About this clonotype itself: This is likely a read error, given that the CDR3 carries no conserved phenylalanine or tryptophan at its end. The V and J genes are TRBV12-3 or TRBV12-4 and TRBJ2-7; 8 nucleotides agree with TRBD1. The CDR3 is 15 amino acids. Unmatched junction bases numbered 10, after V lost 3 bases and J lost 6 bases. This CDR3 reads CASSFRTQGDGEQYS. For the CDR3, the DNA is TGTGCCAGCAGTTTTAGGACACAGGGGGATGGCGAGCAGTACTCC.

The rearrangement joins TRBV7-8 to TRBJ1-2; possibly TRBD1 for D (6 bases). CDR3 length: 15 amino acids. V lost 1 base to trimming and J lost 8 bases, with 17 bases between them. Germline V CDR1 and CDR2: SGHVS, FQNEAQ. CDR3 nucleotides: TGTGCCAGCAGCTTAGGTCGTGTGGGGGCGGAAGGCTACACCTTC. The encoded protein is CASSLGRVGAEGYTF.

The rearrangement links TRBV7-8 to TRBJ2-3; no definite D call. This CDR3 spans 15 amino acids. CDR1 and CDR2 (germline): SGHVS, FQNEAQ. The germline V and J ends were trimmed by 3 bases and 2 bases, with 12 bases remaining between them. The CDR3 sequence: CASSFMGYNTDTQYF. CDR3 DNA: TGTGCCAGCAGCTTCATGGGGTACAACACAGATACGCAGTATTTT.

Turning to this clonotype: This may come from a read error, since a much larger clone is one base off. This rearrangement joins TRBV7-6 to TRBJ2-1; 8 bases are shared with TRBD2. This CDR3 has 12 amino acids. CDR1 is SGHVS, CDR2 FNYEAQ, per germline. The CDR3 bases are TGTGTCAGCAGCCTCAGCGGGGGTGAGCAGTTCTTC. This codes for CVSSLSGGEQFF.

This chain joins TRBV4-3 and TRBJ2-1; 9 bases line up with TRBD2. Germline trimming cut 1 base from V and 2 bases from J; bases unmatched to any gene: 9. The germline gives CDR1 LGHNA, CDR2 YSLEER. CDR3 length equals 18 residues. The CDR3 reads CASSQVFRGLATYNEQFF. The DNA for the CDR3 is TGCGCCAGCAGCCAAGTCTTCCGGGGACTAGCCACCTACAATGAGCAGTTCTTC.

The table lists this clonotype with many counts. The gene calls are TRBV7-9 and TRBJ2-1; 7 nucleotides line up with TRBD2. CDR1 is SEHNR and CDR2 is FQNEAQ in the germline V gene (reference sequence). V lost 5 bases to trimming and J lost 3 bases; unmatched junction nucleotides: 4. CDR3 length: 14 residues. The CDR3 region is CASSLWGGYNEQFF. The CDR3 bases are TGTGCCAGCAGCCTCTGGGGGGGCTACAATGAGCAGTTCTTC.

The chain is built from TRBV6-2 or TRBV6-3 and TRBJ2-3; no clear D. Trimming took 0 bases from V and 1 from J, leaving 5 bases between them. Germline lookup yields CDR1 MNHEY and CDR2 SVGEGT. This CDR3 contains 14 residues. CDR3 sequence (DNA): TGTGCCAGCAGTTACTCGTTCCGCACAGATACGCAGTATTTT. Amino acid sequence: CASSYSFRTDTQYF.

This clonotype was seen only once. The CDR3 ends on some other residue instead of the conserved phenylalanine or tryptophan, so this is likely a read error. V and J are TRBV20-1 and TRBJ2-1, with 9 bases matching TRBD2. Germline CDR1 DFQATT, CDR2 SNEGSKA (reference sequence). The CDR3 extends over 15 amino acids. DNA for the CDR3: TGCATCTCCCCGGCGGGGGGGAGCTCCTACAATGAGCAGTTCTCC. Translating it yields CISPAGGSSYNEQFS.

This chain connects TRBV7-9 to TRBJ1-1, with no clear D. The CDR3 consists of 13 residues. Trimming took off 7 bases at V and 3 bases at J, with 12 bases between the two ends. CDR1 is SEHNR, CDR2 FQNEAQ, per germline (reference sequence). This CDR3 reads CASTQPMYTEAFF. Here the CDR3 DNA reads TGTGCCAGCACGCAGCCCATGTACACTGAAGCTTTCTTT.

The chain links TRBV27 to TRBJ2-1; D is possibly TRBD2 (5 bases). CDR1 is MNHEY, CDR2 SMNVEV, per germline (reference sequence). Trimming took off 6 bases at V and 3 bases at J, with 9 bases between the two ends. The CDR3 covers 13 residues. The CDR3 loop reads CASSSGFYNEQFF. In DNA, the CDR3 is TGTGCCAGCAGCTCGGGGTTCTACAATGAGCAGTTCTTC.

This clonotype has only a few counts. The chain carries TRBV6-1 and TRBJ1-1, with TRBD1 matching over 8 bases. This CDR3 contains 13 residues. V trimming: 6 bases; J trimming: 6 bases; junction bases outside the gene matches: 6. Germline CDR1 is MNHNS and CDR2 is SASEGT. In DNA form, the CDR3 reads TGTGCCAGCAGAGGACAGGGAGATCCTGAAGCTTTCTTT. It yields the protein CASRGQGDPEAFF.

This rearrangement joins TRBV10-1 to TRBJ1-1; no clear D. The V and J ends lost 3 bases and 0 bases respectively, with 8 bases between them. The CDR3 is 14 residues long. Germline CDR1 reads WNHNN; CDR2 reads SYGVQD (reference sequence). The CDR3 protein is CASSDNLMNTEAFF. The CDR3 DNA reads TGCGCCAGCAGTGACAACCTGATGAACACTGAAGCTTTCTTT.

This chain links TRBV10-3 with TRBJ1-1; D gene uncertain. From germline, CDR1 is ENHRY and CDR2 SYGVKD. This CDR3 is built from 15 residues. Trimming removed 3 bases at V and 0 bases at J, with 11 bases between. Here the CDR3 DNA reads TGTGCCATCAGTGACCCGTATCAAATGAACACTGAAGCTTTCTTT. Translated, it gives CAISDPYQMNTEAFF.

This clonotype has a count of ten or more. The chain combines TRBV2 with TRBJ2-3; 10 bases line up with TRBD1. The V and J ends lost 5 bases and 4 bases, in that order; junction bases with no gene match: 6. This CDR3 has 15 amino acids. Per the germline V gene, CDR1 is SNHLY and CDR2 is FYNNEI. CDR3 sequence: CASSYYDRGPDTQYF. DNA for the CDR3: TGTGCCAGCAGTTATTACGACAGGGGGCCAGATACGCAGTATTTT.

This clonotype came up a few times. This rearrangement joins TRBV7-2 to TRBJ2-7; 11 bases agree with TRBD2. Per germline, CDR1 SGHTA and CDR2 FQGNSA. The CDR3 consists of 15 residues. V dropped 3 bases and J dropped 1; count of bases not matched to a gene: 2. The CDR3 nucleotides are TGTGCCAGCAGCTTGGGACTAGCGGCATCCTACGAGCAGTACTTC. Its translation is CASSLGLAASYEQYF.

This clonotype was detected only a few times. The chain joins TRBV5-3 to TRBJ2-1; a weak D match, TRBD2 (6 bases). TRBV5-3 counts as an open reading frame of uncertain function. Trimming cost V 8 bases and J 0 bases, with 18 bases left between them. The CDR3 is 16 residues long. In DNA form, the CDR3 reads TGTGCCAGCAGCCTCCGGTGGGGGGACTCCTACAATGAGCAGTTCTTC. This encodes CASSLRWGDSYNEQFF.

This clonotype was seen at least ten times. The chain employs TRBV6-5 and TRBJ1-3, with 9 bases aligning to TRBD1. V gave up 5 bases and J gave up 4 bases; unmatched junction bases: 3. The length of the CDR3 is 14 residues. Germline CDR1 and CDR2: MNHEY and SVGAGI. CDR3 nucleotides: TGTGCCAGCAGTCCGGACAGGGGCGGAAACACCATATATTTT. Translating it yields CASSPDRGGNTIYF.

J is TRBJ1-4 and V is TRBV10-3; D ambiguous. The CDR3 is made up of 14 amino acids. Germline-derived CDR1 and CDR2 are ENHRY and SYGVKD. The V end lost 7 bases, the J end lost 6 bases, and 15 bases lay between the germline ends. The CDR3 coding sequence is TGTGCCATCATGAACCCTGAGAGTGATGAAAAACTGTTTTTT. Its translation: CAIMNPESDEKLFF.

This clonotype was observed at least ten times. The chain recombines TRBV7-2 with TRBJ1-4; D unclear. The germline gives CDR1 SGHTA, CDR2 FQGNSA. The CDR3 totals 17 residues. The V gene lost 3 bases and the J gene lost 8 bases, with 22 bases spanning the gap. CDR3 sequence reads: CASSLVGLALEEEKLFF. CDR3 coding DNA: TGTGCCAGCAGCTTGGTAGGGTTGGCATTGGAGGAGGAAAAACTGTTTTTT.